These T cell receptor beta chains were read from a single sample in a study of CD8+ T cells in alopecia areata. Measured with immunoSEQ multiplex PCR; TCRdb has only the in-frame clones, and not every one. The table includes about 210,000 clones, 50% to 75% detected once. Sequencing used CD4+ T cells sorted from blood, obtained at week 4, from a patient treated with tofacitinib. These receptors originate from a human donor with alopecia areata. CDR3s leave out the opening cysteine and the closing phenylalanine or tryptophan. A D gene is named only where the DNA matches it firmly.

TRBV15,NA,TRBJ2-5,ATSRDTFRNLETQY
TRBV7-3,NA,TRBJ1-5,ASSLSQPQH
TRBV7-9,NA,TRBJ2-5,ASSLDRGSGYQETQY
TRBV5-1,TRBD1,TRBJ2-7,ASSGGQGFYEQY
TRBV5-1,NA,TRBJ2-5,ASSLAQETQY
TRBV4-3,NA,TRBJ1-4,ASSQLPGPNEKLF
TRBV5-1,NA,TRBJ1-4,ASSFNDPSGEKLF
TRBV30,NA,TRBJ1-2,AWTPLRFRNYGYT
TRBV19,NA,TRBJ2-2,ASSIEPGFRNTGELF
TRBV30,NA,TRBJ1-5,AWSVGMVDQPQH
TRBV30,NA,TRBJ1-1,AWSKQSNTEAF